This T cell receptor (beta chain) was recovered during a study of T-cell reconstitution after alpha-beta-depleted transplantation in children. Whole-study findings and limits: From surviving recipient T cells and thymic progenitors came the high day-60 TCRbeta diversity observed in some patients. Roughly two months post-transplant, alpha-beta T cells reportedly originated from several hundred graft clones that had expanded. Diversity and T-cell counts at one year after transplant derived mostly from new T cells.

Germline values: CDR1 SGHRS, CDR2 YFSETQ. Trimming removed 8 bases from V and 1 base from J, with 16 bases in between. The CDR3 is 14 amino acids. The authors prepared the TCRbeta library with unique molecular identifiers. MiXCR, run by TCRdb on the PCR reads, gives a single entry per CDR3 protein. The sample contains 250,000 to 300,000 distinct CDR3 sequences, roughly a tenth of which appear only once. Worth noting for this clonotype: Its cognate antigen is unknown.

The sequence came from a boy younger than two with acute myeloid leukemia, due to receive a stem cell transplant. The V and J genes are TRBV5-1 and TRBJ2-7; D may be TRBD2 (6 bases). The sequences come from PBMCs, collected before TCRalphabeta/CD19-depleted stem cell transplant. Here the CDR3 reads CARLTRAGSYEQYF. The CDR3 coding sequence is TGCGCCAGGTTGACTAGGGCGGGTTCCTACGAGCAGTACTTC.